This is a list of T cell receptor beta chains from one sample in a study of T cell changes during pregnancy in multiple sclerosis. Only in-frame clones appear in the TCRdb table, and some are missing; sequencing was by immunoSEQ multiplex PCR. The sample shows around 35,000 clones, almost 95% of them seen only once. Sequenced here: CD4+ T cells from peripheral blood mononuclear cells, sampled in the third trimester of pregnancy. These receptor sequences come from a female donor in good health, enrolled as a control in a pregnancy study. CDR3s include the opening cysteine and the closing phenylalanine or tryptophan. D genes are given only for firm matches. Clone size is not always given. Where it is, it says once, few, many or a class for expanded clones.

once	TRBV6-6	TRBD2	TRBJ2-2	TGTGCCAGCAGTTACTCTAGCGGGGGTTACACCGGGGAGCTGTTTTTT	CASSYSSGGYTGELFF
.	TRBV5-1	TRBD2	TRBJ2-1	TGCGCCAGCACGGGGACTAGGGACGGGAATGAGCAGTTCTTC	CASTGTRDGNEQFF
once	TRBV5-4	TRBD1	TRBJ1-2	TGTGCCAGCAGCCGACAGGGACTCTATGGCTACACCTTC	CASSRQGLYGYTF
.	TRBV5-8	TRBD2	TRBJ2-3	TGTGCCAGCAGCTTGCCTAGCGGGGCGAGCACAGATACGCAGTATTTT	CASSLPSGASTDTQYF
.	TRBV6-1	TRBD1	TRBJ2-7	TGTGCCAGCAGTGGACAGGGGCATCGGTACGAGCAGTACTTC	CASSGQGHRYEQYF
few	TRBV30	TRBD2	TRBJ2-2	TGTGCCTCAACCGGGACTAGCGGGGGGGCTGTCGGGGAGCTGTTTTTT	CASTGTSGGAVGELFF
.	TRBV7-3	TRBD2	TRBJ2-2	TGTGCCAGCAGCCCCCGGGCTAGCGGGGGGAATGGCGGGGAGCTGTTTTTT	CASSPRASGGNGGELFF
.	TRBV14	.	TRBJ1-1	TGTGCCAGCAGCCAAGCAGGGAACACTGAAGCTTTCTTT	CASSQAGNTEAFF
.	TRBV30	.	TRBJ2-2	TGTGCCTGGACCCCTAGGGGTACCGGGGAGCTGTTTTTT	CAWTPRGTGELFF
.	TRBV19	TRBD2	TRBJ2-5	TGTGCCAGTAGAGCGGCCGGGGGGGCCCAAGAGACCCAGTACTTC	CASRAAGGAQETQYF
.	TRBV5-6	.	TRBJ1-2	TGTGCCAGCAGCCCCGACAGTAACTATGGCTACACCTTC	CASSPDSNYGYTF
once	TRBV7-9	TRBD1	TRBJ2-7	TGTGCCAGCAGCACCATTTACCGGGACAGTCGCTACGAGCAGTACTTC	CASSTIYRDSRYEQYF
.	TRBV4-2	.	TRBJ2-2	TGTGCCAGCAGCCGGGAACTCTTACTAGGCCGGAACACCGGGGAGCTGTTTTTT	CASSRELLLGRNTGELFF
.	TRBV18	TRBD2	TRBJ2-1	TGTGCCAGCTCATCACTCGGCTCTAGCGGGGGGTCCCATCCGGGCAATGAGCAGTTCTTC	CASSSLGSSGGSHPGNEQFF
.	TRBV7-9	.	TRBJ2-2	TGTGCCAGCAGCGGGGCAGGGAAGAACACCGGGGAGCTGTTTTTT	CASSGAGKNTGELFF
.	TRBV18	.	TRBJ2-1	TGTGCCAGCTCATTCACTAGAGATGACCGCTATGAGCAGTTCTTC	CASSFTRDDRYEQFF
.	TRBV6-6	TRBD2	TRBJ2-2	TGTGCCAGCAGCCCACAGCGGGGGGAGAACACCGGGGAGCTGTTTTTT	CASSPQRGENTGELFF
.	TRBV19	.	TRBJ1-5	TGTGCCAGTAGAAGACTCATAACTCAGCCCCAGCATTTT	CASRRLITQPQHF
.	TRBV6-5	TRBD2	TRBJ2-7	TGTGCCAGCAGCTTTAGCGGGGGGTACGAGCAGTACTTC	CASSFSGGYEQYF
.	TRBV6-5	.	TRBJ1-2	TGTGCCAGCAGGGGAGGCCTTGGGCTTGCCTATGGCTACACCTTC	CASRGGLGLAYGYTF
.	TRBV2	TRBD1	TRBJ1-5	TGTGCCAGCAGTGATGGGACAGGGGGCCGGCAGCCCCAGCATTTT	CASSDGTGGRQPQHF
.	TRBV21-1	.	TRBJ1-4	TGTGCCAGCAATCCGGACAGGCAGCGAGAAAAACTGTTTTTT	CASNPDRQREKLFF
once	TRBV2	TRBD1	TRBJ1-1	TGTGCCAGCAGACAGACAGGGTCGGAGGGAAGCCCTGAAGCTTTCTTT	CASRQTGSEGSPEAFF
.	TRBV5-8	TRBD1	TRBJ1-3	TGTGCCAGCAGCTTAAACCGACAGGGGCCCATATATTTT	CASSLNRQGPIYF
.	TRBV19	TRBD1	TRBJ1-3	TGTGCCAGTAGTTCGACAGGGAGATCTGGAAACACCATATATTTT	CASSSTGRSGNTIYF
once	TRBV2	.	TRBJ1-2	TGTGCCAGCGGACAGTCCTATGGCTACACCTTC	CASGQSYGYTF
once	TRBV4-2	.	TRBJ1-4	TGTGCCAGCAGCCAAGGGGGAGGTAGTCAGCAACTGTTTTTT	CASSQGGGSQQLFF
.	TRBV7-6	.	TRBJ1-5	TGTGCCAGCAGCTTACGGGTCAATCAGCCCCAGCATTTT	CASSLRVNQPQHF
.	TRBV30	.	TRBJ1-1	TGTGCCTGGATTGGCCGGGGGGGAGCTTTCTTT	CAWIGRGGAFF
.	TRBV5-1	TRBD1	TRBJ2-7	TGCGCCAGCAGCCCGGGGGACAGGAAGTACGGCGAGCAGTACTTC	CASSPGDRKYGEQYF
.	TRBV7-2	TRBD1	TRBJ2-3	TGTGCCAGCAGCCCAGACAGGGGATCAGATACGCAGTATTTT	CASSPDRGSDTQYF
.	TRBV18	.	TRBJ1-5	TGTGCCAGCTCACCAGGCCTCGGACAGATTAATCAGCCCCAGCATTTT	CASSPGLGQINQPQHF
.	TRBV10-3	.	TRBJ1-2	TGTGCCACCGGGACCCAGGGGAGCTATGGCTACACCTTC	CATGTQGSYGYTF
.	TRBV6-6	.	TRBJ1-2	TGTGCCAGCAGTCCAGGGTTTGGCTACACCTTC	CASSPGFGYTF
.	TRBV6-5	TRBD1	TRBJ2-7	TGTGCCAGCCAGACCGGGACAGCCTTCCGCGAGCAGTACTTC	CASQTGTAFREQYF
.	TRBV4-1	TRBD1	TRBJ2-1	TGCGCCAGCAGCCAAGAGCATACAGGGGGCTCTCCCGACAATGAGCAGTTCTTC	CASSQEHTGGSPDNEQFF